These T cell receptor beta chains were read from a single sample in a study of human T cells and chemical hapten exposure. MiXCR, run by TCRdb on the RACE reads, gives a single entry per CDR3 protein. The table shows 75,000 to 90,000 distinct CDR3 sequences, with more than 9% occurring only once. Sequencing was performed on whole blood, taken in connection with sensitization to the hapten diphenylcyclopropenone (DPC). The receptor set was obtained from a woman between 50 and 59 years old with alopecia areata. Some clones in this sample may be carry-over from other donors' samples. Each CDR3 is given with its conserved first and last residue. The order of the fields is V gene, J gene, CDR3 protein.

v_gene: TRBV11-2
j_gene: TRBJ2-5
CDR3aa: CASSPDGLAGGPKTQYF

v_gene: TRBV7-2
j_gene: TRBJ2-7
CDR3aa: CASSSITWEQYF

v_gene: TRBV27
j_gene: TRBJ2-7
CDR3aa: CASSLFRETGVIYEQYF

v_gene: TRBV3-1
j_gene: TRBJ1-5
CDR3aa: CASSQGAFPPQHF

v_gene: TRBV20-1
j_gene: TRBJ2-4
CDR3aa: CSARWGQKNIQYF

v_gene: TRBV29-1
j_gene: TRBJ2-7
CDR3aa: CSVVAGGAYEQYF

v_gene: TRBV20-1
j_gene: TRBJ2-5
CDR3aa: CSARRTSDQTQYF

v_gene: TRBV11-2
j_gene: TRBJ2-7
CDR3aa: CASRMTGTGPSEQYF

v_gene: TRBV7-9
j_gene: TRBJ2-3
CDR3aa: CAIQASGNSDTQYF

v_gene: TRBV20-1
j_gene: TRBJ1-6
CDR3aa: CSAQGPSVYNSPLHF

v_gene: TRBV27
j_gene: TRBJ2-1
CDR3aa: CASLSDNEQFF

v_gene: TRBV7-9
j_gene: TRBJ2-7
CDR3aa: CASSLGVVGSYEQYF

v_gene: TRBV5-1
j_gene: TRBJ1-5
CDR3aa: CASSLAGQEHQPQHF

v_gene: TRBV12-3/TRBV12-4
j_gene: TRBJ2-5
CDR3aa: CASSFRGTRGETQYF

v_gene: TRBV7-9
j_gene: TRBJ1-6
CDR3aa: CASSFTGGSPLHF

v_gene: TRBV18
j_gene: TRBJ1-5
CDR3aa: CASSPPPSRGNSNQPQHF

v_gene: TRBV4-2
j_gene: TRBJ2-2
CDR3aa: CASSQLSDGTGIVGVGELFF

v_gene: TRBV7-8
j_gene: TRBJ2-1
CDR3aa: CASSPQDPRRVNEQFF

v_gene: TRBV28
j_gene: TRBJ2-1
CDR3aa: CASSLLESSYNEQFF

v_gene: TRBV6-6
j_gene: TRBJ2-5
CDR3aa: CASSPRGQGQETQYF

v_gene: TRBV5-1
j_gene: TRBJ2-7
CDR3aa: CASSLEVQDEQYF

v_gene: TRBV6-5
j_gene: TRBJ2-5
CDR3aa: CASMLAGGVQTQYF

v_gene: TRBV20-1
j_gene: TRBJ2-3
CDR3aa: CSARGGASRVDTQYF